This TCR beta chain derives from a study of glioma-infiltrating T cells. Study-wide findings and caveats: Above-expected tissue-blood divergence occurred in all gliomas, most in low-grade ones. Tissue and blood shared very few CDR3 sequences.

In its sample, this clonotype was seen a few times. Its antigen remains unidentified. TCR alpha and beta CDR3 regions were amplified from RNA using iRepertoire nested multiplex PCR. One-step reverse transcription and amplification started from roughly 100-400 ng of tissue mRNA or PBMC total RNA. TCRdb itself ran the multiplex PCR reads through MiXCR, one entry per CDR3 protein. The data show around 150,000 distinct CDR3 sequences, about two fifths seen once. This CDR3 comprises 15 residues. V lost 4 bases and J lost 0, with 10 bases in between. Germline V gene lookup returns CDR1 SGHTA and CDR2 FQGNSA.

The genes are TRBV7-2 and TRBJ1-3, with D unclear. The specimen was glioma tissue, nonneoplastic brain tissue, or PBMCs (not recorded which). This TCR derives from a human donor with low-grade glioma or glioblastoma, undergoing nonglioma brain surgery, or in good health (not recorded which). This chain's CDR3 is CASSSDFGSGNTIYF. The CDR3 bases are TGTGCCAGCAGCTCGGACTTTGGCTCTGGAAACACCATATATTTT.